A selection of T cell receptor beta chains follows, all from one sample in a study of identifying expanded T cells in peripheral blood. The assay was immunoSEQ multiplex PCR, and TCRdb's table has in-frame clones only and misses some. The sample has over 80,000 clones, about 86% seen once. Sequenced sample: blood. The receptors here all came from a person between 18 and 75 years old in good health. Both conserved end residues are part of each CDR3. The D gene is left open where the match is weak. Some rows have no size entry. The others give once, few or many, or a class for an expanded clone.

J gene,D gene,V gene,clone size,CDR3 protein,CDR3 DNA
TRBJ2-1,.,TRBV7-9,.,CASSLGSSWGEQFF,TGTGCCAGCAGCTTAGGGTCCTCGTGGGGTGAGCAGTTCTTC
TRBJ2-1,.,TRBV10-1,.,CASSESNGPYNEQFF,TGCGCCAGCAGTGAGTCGAACGGGCCCTACAATGAGCAGTTCTTC
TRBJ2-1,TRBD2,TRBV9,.,CASSVLSGFYNEQFF,TGTGCCAGCAGCGTCCTTAGCGGGTTCTACAATGAGCAGTTCTTC
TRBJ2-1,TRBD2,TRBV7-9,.,CASSSTSGVNEQFF,TGTGCCAGCAGCTCGACTAGCGGGGTTAATGAGCAGTTCTTC
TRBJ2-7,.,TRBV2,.,CASSEDIAYEQYF,TGTGCCAGCTCGGAGGACATAGCATACGAGCAGTACTTC
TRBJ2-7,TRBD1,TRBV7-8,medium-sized,CASSVDRAYEQYF,TGTGCCAGCAGCGTGGACAGGGCCTACGAGCAGTACTTC
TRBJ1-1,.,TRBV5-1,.,CASSLGSEAFF,TGCGCCAGCAGCTTGGGATCTGAAGCTTTCTTT
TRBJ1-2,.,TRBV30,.,CAWTSAERGYTF,TGTGCCTGGACATCGGCCGAAAGGGGCTACACCTTC
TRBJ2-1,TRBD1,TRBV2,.,CASNRDRSNEQFF,TGTGCCAGCAATAGGGACAGATCGAATGAGCAGTTCTTC
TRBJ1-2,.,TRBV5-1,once,CASSLGGPGNYGYTF,TGCGCCAGCAGCTTGGGAGGTCCGGGTAACTATGGCTACACCTTC
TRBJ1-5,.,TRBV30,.,CAWSRRDLQPQHF,TGTGCCTGGAGTAGGAGGGACCTTCAGCCCCAGCATTTT
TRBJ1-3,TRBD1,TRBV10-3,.,CAISESGQGNTIYF,TGTGCCATCAGTGAGTCGGGACAGGGAAACACCATATATTTT
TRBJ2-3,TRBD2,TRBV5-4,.,CASSLVAGADTQYF,TGTGCCAGCAGCTTGGTAGCGGGGGCAGATACGCAGTATTTT
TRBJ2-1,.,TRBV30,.,CAWSTKQKQFF,TGTGCCTGGAGTACCAAACAGAAGCAGTTCTTC
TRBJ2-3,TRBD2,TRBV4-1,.,CASSQAGGRQITDTQYF,TGCGCCAGCAGCCAAGCGGGGGGGCGACAAATCACAGATACGCAGTATTTT
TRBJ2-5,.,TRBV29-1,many,CSVEQVPQETQYF,TGCAGCGTTGAACAGGTGCCCCAAGAGACCCAGTACTTC
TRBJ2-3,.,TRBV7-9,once,CASNPMRDTQYF,TGTGCCAGCAACCCTATGCGGGATACGCAGTATTTT
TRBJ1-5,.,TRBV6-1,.,CASSEVTANQPQHF,TGTGCCAGCAGTGAAGTAACCGCCAATCAGCCCCAGCATTTT
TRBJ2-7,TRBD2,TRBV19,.,CASSGPERGLSYEQYF,TGTGCCAGTAGCGGCCCGGAGCGGGGGCTTTCCTACGAGCAGTACTTC
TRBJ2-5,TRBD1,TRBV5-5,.,CASSLGGQGVETQYF,TGTGCCAGCAGCTTAGGAGGACAGGGGGTGGAGACCCAGTACTTC
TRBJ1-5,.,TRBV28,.,CASSLSQPQHF,TGTGCCAGCAGTTTAAGTCAGCCCCAGCATTTT
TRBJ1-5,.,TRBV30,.,CAWGGRGIQPQHF,TGTGCCTGGGGGGGGAGAGGGATCCAGCCCCAGCATTTT
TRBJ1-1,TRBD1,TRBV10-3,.,CAIRTGTNTEAFF,TGTGCCATAAGGACAGGGACGAACACTGAAGCTTTCTTT
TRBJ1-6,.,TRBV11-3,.,CASSLSPTRSSYNSPLHF,TGTGCCAGCAGCTTATCTCCCACAAGGAGCTCCTATAATTCACCCCTCCACTTT
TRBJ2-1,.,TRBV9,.,CASSRQDSYNEQFF,TGTGCCAGCAGTCGACAGGACTCCTACAATGAGCAGTTCTTC
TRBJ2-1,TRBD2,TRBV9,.,CASSSRTRWVNEQFF,TGTGCCAGCAGCTCCCGGACTAGGTGGGTCAATGAGCAGTTCTTC
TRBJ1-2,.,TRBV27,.,CASSLRQGYGYTF,TGTGCCAGCAGTTTACGGCAGGGATATGGCTACACCTTC
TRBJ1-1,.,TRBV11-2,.,CASSLVGTGAFF,TGTGCCAGCAGCTTAGTAGGGACGGGAGCTTTCTTT
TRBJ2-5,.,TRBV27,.,CASSPYANRRPETQYF,TGTGCCAGCAGTCCTTATGCAAACCGGCGTCCAGAGACCCAGTACTTC
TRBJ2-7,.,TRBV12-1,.,CASSCPLQAPPYEQYF,TGTGCCAGCAGCTGCCCTTTACAGGCTCCCCCCTACGAGCAGTACTTC
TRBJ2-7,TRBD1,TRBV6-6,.,CASSPSQGDRGHEQYF,TGTGCCAGCAGTCCCTCTCAGGGGGACAGGGGCCACGAGCAGTACTTC
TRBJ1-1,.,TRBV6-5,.,CASSSPPGLATEAFF,TGTGCCAGCAGTTCCCCGCCAGGGCTTGCCACTGAAGCTTTCTTT
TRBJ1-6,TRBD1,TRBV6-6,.,CASSYPGQGNSPLHF,TGTGCCAGCAGTTATCCGGGACAGGGGAATTCACCCCTCCACTTT
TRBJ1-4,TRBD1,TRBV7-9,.,CASSPGQGETTNEKLFF,TGTGCCAGCAGCCCAGGACAGGGAGAGACAACTAATGAAAAACTGTTTTTT
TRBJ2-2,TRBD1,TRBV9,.,CASSVEGQANTGELFF,TGTGCCAGCAGCGTAGAAGGACAGGCAAACACCGGGGAGCTGTTTTTT
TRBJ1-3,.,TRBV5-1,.,CASCAGHSGNTIYF,TGCGCCAGCTGCGCAGGGCACTCTGGAAACACCATATATTTT
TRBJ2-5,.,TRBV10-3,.,CAISPGEVYQETQYF,TGTGCCATCTCTCCTGGGGAGGTCTACCAAGAGACCCAGTACTTC
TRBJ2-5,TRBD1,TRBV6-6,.,CASRPNRGRMETQYF,TGTGCCAGCAGGCCCAACAGGGGGCGCATGGAGACCCAGTACTTC
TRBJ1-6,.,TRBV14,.,CASSPRRNHRESPLHF,TGTGCCAGCAGCCCACGCCGAAATCACAGGGAGTCACCCCTCCACTTT
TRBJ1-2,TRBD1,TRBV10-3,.,CAISEMGQSYGYTF,TGTGCCATCAGTGAGATGGGACAGTCCTATGGCTACACCTTC
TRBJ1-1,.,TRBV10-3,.,CAIQGMNTEAFF,TGTGCCATCCAGGGCATGAACACTGAAGCTTTCTTT
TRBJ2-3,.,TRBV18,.,CASSPPGRTDTQYF,TGTGCCAGCTCACCACCGGGGAGAACAGATACGCAGTATTTT
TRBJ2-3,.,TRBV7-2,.,CASSRRTDTDTQYF,TGTGCCAGCAGCCGCCGCACGGACACAGATACGCAGTATTTT
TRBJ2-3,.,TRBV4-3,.,CASSQTSQPERTDTQYF,TGCGCCAGCAGCCAGACTTCTCAGCCGGAACGCACAGATACGCAGTATTTT
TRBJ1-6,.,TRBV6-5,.,CASSYTNNSPLHF,TGTGCCAGCAGTTACACCAACAATTCACCCCTCCACTTT
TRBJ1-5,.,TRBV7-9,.,CASSRESNQPQHF,TGTGCCAGCAGCCGAGAGAGCAATCAGCCCCAGCATTTT
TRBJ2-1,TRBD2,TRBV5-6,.,CASSLPGTSELDEQFF,TGTGCCAGCAGCTTACCCGGGACTAGCGAGTTGGATGAGCAGTTCTTC
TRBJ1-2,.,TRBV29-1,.,CSVYGNYGYTF,TGCAGCGTTTATGGTAACTATGGCTACACCTTC
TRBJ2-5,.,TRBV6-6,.,CASSYGRNFQETQYF,TGTGCCAGCAGTTATGGACGGAACTTCCAAGAGACCCAGTACTTC
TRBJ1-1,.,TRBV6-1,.,CASRPLRVNTEAFF,TGTGCCAGCAGGCCACTACGCGTGAACACTGAAGCTTTCTTT
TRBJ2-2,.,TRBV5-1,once,CASSLRWGLNTGELFF,TGCGCCAGCAGCTTGAGATGGGGTTTGAACACCGGGGAGCTGTTTTTT
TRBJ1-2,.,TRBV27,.,CASSTGRTNYGYTF,TGTGCCAGCAGTACGGGACGGACCAACTATGGCTACACCTTC
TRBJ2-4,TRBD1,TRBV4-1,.,CASSQGQGNIQYF,TGCGCCAGCAGCCAAGGACAGGGGAATATTCAGTACTTC